Following are 5 T cell receptor beta chains from one sample sequenced in a study of cytomegalovirus exposure and HLA in healthy donors (dated 2017 in TCRdb). Library preparation used the immunoSEQ multiplex PCR assay. The multiplex PCR relied on a mix of 60 forward primers for TCR Vbeta segments and 13 reverse primers for TCR Jbeta segments. Drawn from immuneACCESS, this table holds only the in-frame rearrangements with V and J called that TCRdb kept. Clones are partly lost; checked studies trace under half to an unresolved V gene and leave the rest unexplained. Present in this sample are 75,000 to 95,000 clones, around 84% of which were seen just once. The ten most abundant clones make up about 2.1% of the sample. The sequenced sample was PBMCs. These receptors originate from a man younger than 35 in good health and CMV-seronegative.

This chain uses TRBV6-6 with TRBJ2-7, with D perhaps matching TRBD1 (5 bases). The CDR3 consists of 14 residues. Germline CDR1 is MNHNY and CDR2 is SVGAGI (reference sequence). V lost 2 bases to trimming and J lost 0 bases, with 8 bases between them. The CDR3 spells CASSYGADSYEQYF. DNA for the CDR3: TGTGCCAGCAGTTACGGGGCGGACTCCTACGAGCAGTACTTC.

The chain is built from TRBV19 and TRBJ2-2; D remains ambiguous. The CDR3 is 14 residues long. Germline loops: CDR1 LNHDA, CDR2 SQIVND (reference sequence). Trimming took 5 bases from V and 7 from J, leaving 14 bases between them. The CDR3: CASSPVKEVGELFF. The DNA of the CDR3 is TGTGCCAGTAGTCCCGTGAAAGAGGTCGGGGAGCTGTTTTTT.

This chain joins TRBV30 and TRBJ1-1; D gene unclear. The CDR3 has 14 amino acids. Germline CDR1 and CDR2: GTSNPN and SVGIG (reference sequence). Trimming stripped 2 bases from V and 2 bases from J, with 12 bases between. For the CDR3, the DNA is TGTGCCTGGAGTTGGGCAAGCTTTAACACTGAAGCTTTCTTT. Translation gives CAWSWASFNTEAFF.

The chain combines TRBV9 with TRBJ2-1, with TRBD2 matching 12 bases. The CDR3 sequence is 19 residues long. CDR1 is SGDLS, CDR2 YYNGEE, per germline. V lost 4 bases to trimming and J lost 7 bases; unmatched junction nucleotides: 18. CDR3 protein: CASSPSGASGRALGNEQFF. The CDR3 DNA is TGTGCCAGCAGCCCTAGTGGGGCTAGCGGGAGGGCCCTCGGTAATGAGCAGTTCTTC. Drawing the rest from reference TRBV9 and TRBJ2-1, the complete variable domain is DSGVTQTPKHLITATGQRVTLRCSPRSGDLSVYWYQQSLDQGLQFLIQYYNGEERAKGNILERFSAQQFPDLHSELNLSSLELGDSALYFCASSPSGASGRALGNEQFFGPGTRLTVL.

In this sample, this clone turned up once. The chain uses TRBV29-1 and TRBJ2-7; a possible D gene is TRBD1 (6 bases). The CDR3 contains 14 residues. Trimming pared 8 bases from V and 3 bases from J, leaving 20 bases between. In germline, CDR1 is SQVTM, CDR2 ANQGSEA. The CDR3 DNA reads TGCAGCTCTTTACCTCAGGGGAAACTCTACGAGCAGTACTTC. Translated, it gives CSSLPQGKLYEQYF.